This note documents a single TCR beta chain sequence. Its antigen is as yet unknown. Assay: immunoSEQ multiplex PCR; the TCRdb copy retains only in-frame clones and omits some. This sample has about 2.4 million clones, with 93% found just once. These data belong to a study of shared clonotypes between healthy human individuals. Study details: Donor ages ranged 18 to 49 years: a couple of women, a few men. Each donor had three CD4 naive, three CD4 memory, two CD8 naive and one CD8 memory plate.

Overall study results and limits: Only blood underwent sampling, and tissue repertoires likely differ.

Donors were healthy HIV-negative adults without recently reported acute infections or vaccinations. The CDR3 runs to 14 residues. Germline assignment: CDR1 SGHVS and CDR2 FNYEAQ. V trimming: 4 bases; J trimming: 0 bases; junction bases outside the gene matches: 2. The rearrangement uses TRBV7-6 and TRBJ2-7; 8 bases fit TRBD2. The source is a man aged 18 to 29 in good health. Some clones in this sample may be carry-over from other donors' samples. The sequencing sample was made of naive CD4+ T cells from PBMCs. Regarding subset: CD45RA+ positively selected. The CDR3 sequence: CASSYSGTSYEQYF. The CDR3 DNA is TGTGCCAGCAGCTATAGCGGGACCTCCTACGAGCAGTACTTC.